This TCR beta chain was identified during a study of breast tumors, draining lymph nodes, adjacent tissues. This clonotype has just one count. Antigen: not known. Overall study results and limits: Tumors had less TCR diversity than lymph nodes, more than nontumor tissue. The lymph node origin of tumor T cells was framed as consistent with a hypothesis, not demonstrated.

Samples came from axillary lymph nodes draining the breast cancer. TCRdb ran MiXCR on the multiplex PCR reads and lists one entry per CDR3 protein. The top ten hold about 1.2% of the sample, which has 290,000 or so distinct CDR3 sequences, over 25% seen once. This receptor was obtained from a female donor with breast cancer. Some clones in this sample may be carry-over from other donors' samples. The sequencing sample was made of axillary lymph node tissue.

CDR3 sequence reads: CASRPDISQETQYF. The CDR3 DNA reads TGTGCCAGCAGACCAGACATTTCTCAAGAGACCCAGTACTTC. The chain employs TRBV7-9 and TRBJ2-5, with D uncertain. Germline V gives CDR1 SEHNR, CDR2 FQNEAQ (reference sequence). The CDR3 length is 14 residues. V shed 6 bases and J shed 2 bases, with 13 bases lying between them.